Each of the 6 T cell receptor beta chains below was sequenced from the same sample in a study of blood T cell repertoires in COVID-19. Clones were sequenced by immunoSEQ multiplex PCR, and TCRdb holds only the in-frame ones, with some missing. This sample has tens of thousands of clones; around 87% occur once, and the top ten carry roughly 8%. Sequenced material: peripheral blood. The receptor set was obtained from a man at least 80 years old with active or convalescent COVID-19.

CDR3: CASSLDSHFGNEQFF. The CDR3 nucleotides read TGTGCCAGCAGCTTAGATAGCCATTTCGGCAATGAGCAGTTCTTC. This sequence joins TRBV7-2 and TRBJ2-1; D remains unclear. The CDR3 has 15 amino acids. Germline V gene data show CDR1 as SGHTA and CDR2 as FQGNSA. Trimming cost V 1 base and J 6 bases, with 13 bases left between them.

V gene TRBV24-1 combines with J gene TRBJ2-3; 8 positions match TRBD1. The CDR3 spans 17 residues. V lost 4 bases, J lost 2 bases, and 10 bases stayed unmatched. Per the germline V gene, CDR1 is KGHDR and CDR2 is SFDVKD. The CDR3 here is CATSDPRQGKPTDTQYF. CDR3 DNA: TGTGCCACCAGTGACCCAAGACAGGGGAAGCCCACAGATACGCAGTATTTT.

The chain links TRBV9 to TRBJ2-5; D is possibly TRBD1 (5 bases). The CDR3 has 15 amino acids. Per germline, CDR1 SGDLS and CDR2 YYNGEE. Trimming removed 4 bases at V and 2 bases at J, with 15 bases between. The CDR3 DNA reads TGTGCCAGCAGCACGACGACAGCTTCACAAGAGACCCAGTACTTC. This sequence encodes CASSTTTASQETQYF.

V and J are TRBV19 and TRBJ2-5; 8 bases agree with TRBD2. Germline V lookup: CDR1 LNHDA, CDR2 SQIVND (reference sequence). This CDR3 is 17 amino acids long. With V trimmed by 2 bases and J by 4 bases, 12 bases remained unmatched. The CDR3 DNA sequence: TGTGCCAGTAGTATACCCCCTAACGGGGGGGCCCGAGAGACCCAGTACTTC. Its protein product is CASSIPPNGGARETQYF.

The chain joins TRBV7-6 to TRBJ2-5; D not resolved. With 3 bases removed from V and 4 bases from J, the gap between germline ends came to 3 bases. CDR3 length: 11 amino acids. Germline CDR1 is SGHVS and CDR2 is FNYEAQ. The DNA of the CDR3 is TGTGCCAGCAGCTTCTTAGAGACCCAGTACTTC. This sequence encodes CASSFLETQYF.

In this sample, this clone turned up once. This chain connects TRBV11-2 to TRBJ2-3; possible D gene TRBD2, 7 bases. Germline V CDR1 and CDR2: SGHAT, FQNNGV. V lost 2 bases and J 4 bases, leaving 10 bases between the germline ends. The CDR3 contains 14 residues. DNA for the CDR3: TGTGCCAGCAGCTTACGGGGGGCCTCAGATACGCAGTATTTT. Residues: CASSLRGASDTQYF.